These T cell receptor beta chains were read from a single sample in a study of regulatory T cells in long-lasting Graves disease. Using its own MiXCR run on the multiplex PCR reads, TCRdb lists one record per CDR3 protein. The profile covers around 330,000 distinct CDR3 sequences, with 15% to 20% appearing a single time and approximately 35% taken by the ten largest. The sample consisted of peripheral blood mononuclear cells (PBMCs), taken at new diagnosis, from a patient treated with antithyroid drugs. The receptors shown here come from a female donor with Graves disease. Each CDR3 is given with its conserved first and last residue. Clone size is stated in some rows and not others, as once, few, many or a class when expanded.

size | V | CDR3
- | TRBV4-2 | CASSQEGSGANVLTF
- | TRBV24-1 | CATAGGPVTEAFF
many | TRBV6-1 | CASSRTGNKAYNEQFF
once | TRBV5-1 | CASSLNEGRRNEQFF
many | TRBV20-1 | CSVAKGYNEQFF
many | TRBV11-3 | CASSPGLGSAEQYF
many | TRBV9 | CATTTGNTGELFF
- | TRBV7-9 | CASSVAGRSPYGYTF
many | TRBV28 | CASTYRDRGMVRQPQHF
many | TRBV27 | CASSKGGTSGLYNEQFF